These T cell receptor beta chains were read from a single sample in a study of HIV-infected patients and healthy controls. Via MiXCR, TCRdb re-called the 5' RACE reads, giving one row per CDR3 protein. The table shows 7,000 to 9,000 distinct CDR3 sequences, with 8.7% occurring only once. The sample was blood, taken during antiretroviral therapy. The receptor source for this set is an adult with HIV infection. The CDR3 runs from the conserved cysteine through the conserved F or W. D genes are given only for firm matches. Clone size is given for some rows only: seen once, a few or many times, or a class if the clone is expanded.

D	size	J	V	CDR3	DNA
TRBD1	few	TRBJ1-6	TRBV7-2	CASSSTGDLHF	TGTGCCAGCAGCTCTACAGGGGATCTCCACTTT
TRBD2	many	TRBJ2-1	TRBV20-1	CAGTSGGAYNEQFF	TGCGCCGGGACTAGCGGGGGGGCGTACAATGAGCAGTTCTTC
TRBD1	-	TRBJ1-3	TRBV5-1	CASSLWDRDQSGNTIYF	TGCGCCAGCAGCTTGTGGGACAGGGATCAATCTGGAAACACCATATATTTT
TRBD2	-	TRBJ2-2	TRBV23-1	CASISGASGYSNTGELFF	TGCGCCAGCATCTCAGGGGCTAGCGGGTATTCGAACACCGGGGAGCTGTTTTTT
-	medium-sized	TRBJ1-2	TRBV10-3	CAISESASGGYTF	TGTGCCATCAGTGAGTCTGCGAGTGGTGGCTACACCTTC
TRBD1	many	TRBJ2-2	TRBV29-1	CSVRRQGVYTGELFF	TGCAGCGTGCGTAGACAGGGGGTTTACACCGGGGAGCTGTTTTTT
TRBD1	medium-sized	TRBJ2-1	TRBV29-1	CSAMTGVNEQFF	TGCAGCGCAATGACAGGGGTGAATGAGCAGTTCTTC
-	-	TRBJ2-7	TRBV19	CASSPGTDSYEQYF	TGTGCCAGTAGTCCCGGGACGGACTCCTACGAGCAGTACTTC
TRBD2	many	TRBJ2-3	TRBV11-3	CASSSHRLAGRTDTQYF	TGTGCCAGCAGCTCCCACCGACTAGCGGGGCGCACAGATACGCAGTATTTT
-	medium-sized	TRBJ1-1	TRBV20-1	CSALKPTQNTEAFF	TGCAGTGCCCTCAAACCGACACAGAACACTGAAGCTTTCTTT
TRBD1	many	TRBJ1-1	TRBV14	CASSQAGGALAFF	TGTGCCAGCAGCCAAGCAGGGGGCGCTTTGGCTTTCTTT
TRBD1	few	TRBJ2-2	TRBV5-5	CASSWAGTVDPGELFF	TGTGCCAGCAGCTGGGCCGGGACAGTAGATCCCGGGGAGCTGTTTTTT
-	medium-sized	TRBJ2-1	TRBV7-3	CASSLIGEKADEQFF	TGTGCCAGCAGCTTAATAGGCGAAAAGGCGGATGAGCAGTTCTTC
-	few	TRBJ1-3	TRBV5-1	CASSPVSGNTIYF	TGCGCCAGCAGCCCGGTCTCTGGAAACACCATATATTTT
-	many	TRBJ2-3	TRBV6-1	CASSDEGGGTDTQYF	TGTGCCAGCAGTGACGAGGGCGGTGGCACAGATACGCAGTATTTT
-	medium-sized	TRBJ1-3	TRBV3-1	CASSQDFTASGNTIYF	TGTGCCAGCAGCCAAGACTTCACAGCCTCTGGAAACACCATATATTTT
-	-	TRBJ2-2	TRBV5-1	CASSLGQTDTGELFF	TGCGCCAGCAGCTTAGGCCAGACGGACACCGGGGAGCTGTTTTTT
-	few	TRBJ2-2	TRBV5-1	CASSWTSAYTGELFF	TGCGCCAGCAGCTGGACTTCCGCCTACACCGGGGAGCTGTTTTTT
-	many	TRBJ2-1	TRBV10-3	CAISAGGASSYNEQFF	TGTGCCATCAGTGCCGGCGGGGCGAGCTCCTACAATGAGCAGTTCTTC
-	medium-sized	TRBJ2-1	TRBV7-9	CASTLWGSFAYNEQFF	TGTGCCAGCACCCTATGGGGGAGTTTTGCCTACAATGAGCAGTTCTTC
-	few	TRBJ1-1	TRBV12-3/TRBV12-4	CASKAGRWVTEAFF	TGTGCCAGCAAAGCAGGGAGATGGGTCACTGAAGCTTTCTTT
TRBD1	many	TRBJ1-5	TRBV12-3/TRBV12-4	CASSLAMGQGGQPQHF	TGTGCCAGCAGTTTAGCGATGGGACAGGGGGGTCAGCCCCAGCATTTT
-	medium-sized	TRBJ1-5	TRBV11-2	CASSSYKGESNQPQHF	TGTGCCAGCAGCTCATACAAGGGGGAAAGCAATCAGCCCCAGCATTTT
TRBD1	many	TRBJ1-1	TRBV7-3	CASSLTGQGGQMNTEAFF	TGTGCCAGCAGCTTAACCGGACAGGGAGGGCAAATGAACACTGAAGCTTTCTTT
TRBD1	-	TRBJ1-2	TRBV18	CASSPDRGDYTF	TGTGCCAGCTCACCAGACAGGGGGGACTACACCTTC
TRBD1	few	TRBJ1-1	TRBV10-2	CASSQRTGTEAFF	TGCGCCAGCAGCCAACGGACAGGCACTGAAGCTTTCTTT
-	many	TRBJ2-4	TRBV7-2	CASSLGLVGAKNIQYF	TGTGCCAGCAGCTTAGGTCTAGTCGGTGCCAAAAACATTCAGTACTTC